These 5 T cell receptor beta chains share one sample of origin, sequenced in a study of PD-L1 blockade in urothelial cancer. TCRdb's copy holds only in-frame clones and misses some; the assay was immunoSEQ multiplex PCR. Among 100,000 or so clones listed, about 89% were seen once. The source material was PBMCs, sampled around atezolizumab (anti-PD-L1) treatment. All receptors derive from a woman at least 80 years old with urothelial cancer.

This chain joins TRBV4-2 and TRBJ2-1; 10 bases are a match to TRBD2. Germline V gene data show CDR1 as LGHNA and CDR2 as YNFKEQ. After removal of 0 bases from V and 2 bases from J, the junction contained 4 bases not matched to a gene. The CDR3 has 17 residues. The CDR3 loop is CASSQDSSGSAYNEQFF. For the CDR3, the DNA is TGTGCCAGCAGCCAAGATTCTAGCGGGAGTGCCTACAATGAGCAGTTCTTC.

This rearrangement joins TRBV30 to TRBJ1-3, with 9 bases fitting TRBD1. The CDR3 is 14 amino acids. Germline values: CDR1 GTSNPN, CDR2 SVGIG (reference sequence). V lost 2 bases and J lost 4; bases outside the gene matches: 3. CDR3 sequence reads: CAWSWTGAGNTIYF. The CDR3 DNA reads TGTGCCTGGAGTTGGACAGGGGCCGGAAACACCATATATTTT.

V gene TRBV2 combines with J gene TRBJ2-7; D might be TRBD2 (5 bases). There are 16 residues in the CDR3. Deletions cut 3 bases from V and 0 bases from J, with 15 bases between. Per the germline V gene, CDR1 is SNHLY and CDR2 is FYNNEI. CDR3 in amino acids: CASSDDPSRSSYEQYF. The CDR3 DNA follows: TGTGCCAGCAGTGACGACCCTAGCCGGTCCTCCTACGAGCAGTACTTC. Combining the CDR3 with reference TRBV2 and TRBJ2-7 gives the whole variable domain EPEVTQTPSHQVTQMGQEVILRCVPISNHLYFYWYRQILGQKVEFLVSFYNNEISEKSEIFDDQFSVERPDGSNFTLKIRSTKLEDSAMYFCASSDDPSRSSYEQYFGPGTRLTVT.

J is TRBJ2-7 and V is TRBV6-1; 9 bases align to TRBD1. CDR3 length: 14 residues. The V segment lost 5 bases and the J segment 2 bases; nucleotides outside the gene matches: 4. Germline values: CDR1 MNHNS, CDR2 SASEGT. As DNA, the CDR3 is TGTGCCAGCAGTAACCGGGACAGGGCCTACGAGCAGTACTTC. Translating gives CASSNRDRAYEQYF.

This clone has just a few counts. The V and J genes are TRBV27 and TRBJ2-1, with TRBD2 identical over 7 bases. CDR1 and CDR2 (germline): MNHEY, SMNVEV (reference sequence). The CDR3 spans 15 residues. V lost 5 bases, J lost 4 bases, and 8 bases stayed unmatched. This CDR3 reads CASSPLGGIYNEQFF. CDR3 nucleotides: TGTGCCAGCAGTCCCCTGGGAGGGATTTACAATGAGCAGTTCTTC.